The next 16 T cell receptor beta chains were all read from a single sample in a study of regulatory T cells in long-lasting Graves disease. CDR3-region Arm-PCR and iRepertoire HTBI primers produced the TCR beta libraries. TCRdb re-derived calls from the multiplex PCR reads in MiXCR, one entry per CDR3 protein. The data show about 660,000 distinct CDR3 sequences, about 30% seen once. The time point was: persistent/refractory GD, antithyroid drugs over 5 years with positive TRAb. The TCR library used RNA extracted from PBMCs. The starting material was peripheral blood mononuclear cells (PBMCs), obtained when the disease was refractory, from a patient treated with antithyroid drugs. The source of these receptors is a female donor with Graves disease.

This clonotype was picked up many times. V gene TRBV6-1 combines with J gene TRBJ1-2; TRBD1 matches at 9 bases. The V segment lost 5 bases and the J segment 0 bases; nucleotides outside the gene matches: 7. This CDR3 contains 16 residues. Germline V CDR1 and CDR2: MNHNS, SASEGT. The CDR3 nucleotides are TGTGCCAGCAGTACCCGGGACAGGGTTTCTAACTATGGCTACACCTTC. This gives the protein CASSTRDRVSNYGYTF.

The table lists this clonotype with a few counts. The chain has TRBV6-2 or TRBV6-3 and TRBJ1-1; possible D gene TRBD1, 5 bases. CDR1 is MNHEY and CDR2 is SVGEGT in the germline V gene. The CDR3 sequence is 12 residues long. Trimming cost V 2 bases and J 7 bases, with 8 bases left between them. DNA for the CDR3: TGTGCCAGCAGTTACAGGCAGGGTGAAGCTTTCTTT. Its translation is CASSYRQGEAFF.

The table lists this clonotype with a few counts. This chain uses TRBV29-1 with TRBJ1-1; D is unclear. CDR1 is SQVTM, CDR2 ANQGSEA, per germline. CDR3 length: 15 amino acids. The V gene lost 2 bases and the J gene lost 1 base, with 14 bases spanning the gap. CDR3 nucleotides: TGCAGCGTTGAAAGTACTCCCTTAAAGAACACTGAAGCTTTCTTT. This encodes CSVESTPLKNTEAFF.

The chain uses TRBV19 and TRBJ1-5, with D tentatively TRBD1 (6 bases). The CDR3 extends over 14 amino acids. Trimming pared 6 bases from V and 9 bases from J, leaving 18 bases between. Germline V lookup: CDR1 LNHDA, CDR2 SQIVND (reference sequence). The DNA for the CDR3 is TGTGCCAGTAGATCCCGGGGGCGGTGGGGGCCCCAGCATTTT. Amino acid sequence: CASRSRGRWGPQHF.

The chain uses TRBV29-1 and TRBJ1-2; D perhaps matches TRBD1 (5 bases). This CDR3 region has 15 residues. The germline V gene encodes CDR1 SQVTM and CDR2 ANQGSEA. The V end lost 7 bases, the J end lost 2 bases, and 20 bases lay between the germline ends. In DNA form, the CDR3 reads TGCAGCGCCCTAAGCGCAATGACAGAAAACTATGGCTACACCTTC. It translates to CSALSAMTENYGYTF.

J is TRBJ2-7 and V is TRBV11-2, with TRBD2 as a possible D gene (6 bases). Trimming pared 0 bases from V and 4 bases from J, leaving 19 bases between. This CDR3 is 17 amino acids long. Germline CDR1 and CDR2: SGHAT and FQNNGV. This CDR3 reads CASSLDPSELDAYEQYF. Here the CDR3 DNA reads TGTGCCAGCAGCTTAGATCCTAGCGAACTTGATGCATACGAGCAGTACTTC.

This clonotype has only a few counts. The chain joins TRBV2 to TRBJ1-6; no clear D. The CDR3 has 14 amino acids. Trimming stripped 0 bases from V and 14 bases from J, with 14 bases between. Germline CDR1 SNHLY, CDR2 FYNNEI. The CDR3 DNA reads TGTGCCAGCAGTGAAGCCGACGCTTTCTGGGCCCTCCACTTT. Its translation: CASSEADAFWALHF. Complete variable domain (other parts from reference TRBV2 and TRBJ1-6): EPEVTQTPSHQVTQMGQEVILRCVPISNHLYFYWYRQILGQKVEFLVSFYNNEISEKSEIFDDQFSVERPDGSNFTLKIRSTKLEDSAMYFCASSEADAFWALHFGNGTRLTVT.

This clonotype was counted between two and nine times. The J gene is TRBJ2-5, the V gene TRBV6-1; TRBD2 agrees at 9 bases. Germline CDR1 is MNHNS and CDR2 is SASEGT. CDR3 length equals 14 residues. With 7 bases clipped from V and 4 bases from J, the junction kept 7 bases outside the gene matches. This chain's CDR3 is CASNVAGAGETQYF. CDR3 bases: TGTGCCAGCAATGTAGCGGGAGCTGGAGAGACCCAGTACTTC.

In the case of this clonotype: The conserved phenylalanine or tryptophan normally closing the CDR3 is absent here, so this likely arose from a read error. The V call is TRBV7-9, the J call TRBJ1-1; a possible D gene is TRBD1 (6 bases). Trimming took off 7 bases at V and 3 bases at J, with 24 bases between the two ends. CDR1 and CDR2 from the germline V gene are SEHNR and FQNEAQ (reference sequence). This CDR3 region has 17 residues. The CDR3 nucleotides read TGTGCCAGCACCCGACCCGCGGGGCAGGGGAGGGACACTGAAGCTTTCCTT. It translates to CASTRPAGQGRDTEAFL.

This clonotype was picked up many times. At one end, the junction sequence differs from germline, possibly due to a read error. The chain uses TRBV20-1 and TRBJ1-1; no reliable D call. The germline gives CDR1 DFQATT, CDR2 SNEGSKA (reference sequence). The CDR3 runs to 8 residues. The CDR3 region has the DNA TGCAGTGCTGACGTGGGGTCCTTT. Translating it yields CSADVGSF.

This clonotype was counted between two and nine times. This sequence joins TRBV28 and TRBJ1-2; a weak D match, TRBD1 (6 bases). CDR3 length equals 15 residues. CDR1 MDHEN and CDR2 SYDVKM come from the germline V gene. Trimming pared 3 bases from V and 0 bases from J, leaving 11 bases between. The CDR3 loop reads CASSFDRFANYGYTF. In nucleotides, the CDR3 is TGTGCCAGCAGTTTTGACAGGTTTGCTAACTATGGCTACACCTTC.

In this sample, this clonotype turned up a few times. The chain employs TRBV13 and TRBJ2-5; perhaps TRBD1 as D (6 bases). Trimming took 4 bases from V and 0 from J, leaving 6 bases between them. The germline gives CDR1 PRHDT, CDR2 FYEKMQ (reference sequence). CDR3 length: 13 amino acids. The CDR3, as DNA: TGTGCCAGCAGCTACAGGGACCAAGAGACCCAGTACTTC. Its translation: CASSYRDQETQYF.

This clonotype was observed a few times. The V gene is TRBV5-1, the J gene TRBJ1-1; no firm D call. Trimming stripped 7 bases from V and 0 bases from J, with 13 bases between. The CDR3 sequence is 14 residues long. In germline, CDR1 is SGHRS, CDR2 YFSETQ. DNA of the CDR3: TGCGCCAGCGGACTGACAAATATGAACACTGAAGCTTTCTTT. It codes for CASGLTNMNTEAFF.

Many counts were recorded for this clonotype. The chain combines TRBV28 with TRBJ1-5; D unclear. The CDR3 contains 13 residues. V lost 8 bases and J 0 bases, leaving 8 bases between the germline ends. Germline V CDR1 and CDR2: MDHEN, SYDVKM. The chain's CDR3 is CASLRHSNQPQHF. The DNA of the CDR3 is TGTGCCAGCCTCCGTCATAGCAATCAGCCCCAGCATTTT.

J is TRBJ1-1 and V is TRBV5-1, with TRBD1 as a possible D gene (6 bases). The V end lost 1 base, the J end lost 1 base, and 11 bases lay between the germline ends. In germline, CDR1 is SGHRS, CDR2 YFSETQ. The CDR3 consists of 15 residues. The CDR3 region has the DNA TGCGCCAGCAGCTTGTTGGGACAACAGAACACTGAAGCTTTCTTT. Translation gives CASSLLGQQNTEAFF.

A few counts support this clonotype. CDR3 sequence reads: CASSSPTGDNYGYTF. The CDR3 bases are TGTGCCAGCAGCTCGCCGACAGGGGATAACTATGGCTACACCTTC. The chain uses TRBV7-9 and TRBJ1-2; 8 nucleotides line up with TRBD1. Germline CDR1 and CDR2: SEHNR and FQNEAQ (reference sequence). This CDR3 contains 15 residues. After removal of 4 bases from V and 1 base from J, the junction contained 5 bases not matched to a gene.